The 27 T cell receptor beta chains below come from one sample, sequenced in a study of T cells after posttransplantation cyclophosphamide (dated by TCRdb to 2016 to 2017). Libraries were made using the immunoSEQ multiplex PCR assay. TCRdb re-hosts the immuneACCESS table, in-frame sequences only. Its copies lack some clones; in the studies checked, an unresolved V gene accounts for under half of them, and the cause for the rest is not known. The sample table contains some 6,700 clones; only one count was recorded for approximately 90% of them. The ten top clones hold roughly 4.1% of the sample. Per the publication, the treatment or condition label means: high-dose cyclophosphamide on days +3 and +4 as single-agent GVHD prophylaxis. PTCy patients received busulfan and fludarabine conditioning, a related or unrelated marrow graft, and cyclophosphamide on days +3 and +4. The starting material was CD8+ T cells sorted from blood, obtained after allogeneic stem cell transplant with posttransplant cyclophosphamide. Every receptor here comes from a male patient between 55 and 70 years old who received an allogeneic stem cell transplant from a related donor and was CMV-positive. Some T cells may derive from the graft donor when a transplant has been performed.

The DNA for the CDR3 is TGTGCCAGCAGTGAACAGGGGCGCCCCTACGAGCAGTACTTC. This sequence encodes CASSEQGRPYEQYF. The genes are TRBV27 and TRBJ2-7; 7 nucleotides match TRBD1. With 5 bases clipped from V and 2 bases from J, the junction kept 6 bases outside the gene matches. This CDR3 has 14 amino acids. Germline-derived CDR1 and CDR2 are MNHEY and SMNVEV (reference sequence).

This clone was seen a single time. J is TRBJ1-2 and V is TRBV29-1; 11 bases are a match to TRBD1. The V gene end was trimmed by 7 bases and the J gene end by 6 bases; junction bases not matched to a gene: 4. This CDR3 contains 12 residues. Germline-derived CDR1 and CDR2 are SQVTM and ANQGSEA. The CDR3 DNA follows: TGCAGCGGTCGGACAGGGGGCAATGGCTACACCTTC. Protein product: CSGRTGGNGYTF. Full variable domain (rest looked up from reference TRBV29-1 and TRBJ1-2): SAVISQKPSRDICQRGTSLTIQCQVDSQVTMMFWYRQQPGQSLTLIATANQGSEATYESGFVIDKFPISRPNLTFSTLTVSNMSPEDSSIYLCSGRTGGNGYTFGSGTRLTVV.

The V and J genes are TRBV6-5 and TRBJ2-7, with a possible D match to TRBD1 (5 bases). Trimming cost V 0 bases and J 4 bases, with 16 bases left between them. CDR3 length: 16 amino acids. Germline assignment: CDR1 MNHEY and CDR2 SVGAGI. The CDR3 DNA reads TGTGCCAGCAGTTACTCGAGTGGGGTCAGGGAATACGAGCAGTACTTC. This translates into CASSYSSGVREYEQYF.

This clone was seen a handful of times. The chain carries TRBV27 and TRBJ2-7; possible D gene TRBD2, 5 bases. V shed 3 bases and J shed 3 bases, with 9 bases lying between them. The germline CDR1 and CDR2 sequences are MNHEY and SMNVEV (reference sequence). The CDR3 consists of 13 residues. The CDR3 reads CASSFGLYYEQYF. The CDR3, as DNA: TGTGCCAGCAGTTTCGGACTTTACTACGAGCAGTACTTC.

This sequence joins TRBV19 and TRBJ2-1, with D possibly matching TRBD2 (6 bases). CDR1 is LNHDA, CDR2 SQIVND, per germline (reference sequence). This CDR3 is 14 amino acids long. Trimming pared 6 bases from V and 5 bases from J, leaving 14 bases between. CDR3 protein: CASRQTSINNEQFF. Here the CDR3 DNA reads TGTGCCAGTAGGCAGACTAGTATTAACAATGAGCAGTTCTTC.

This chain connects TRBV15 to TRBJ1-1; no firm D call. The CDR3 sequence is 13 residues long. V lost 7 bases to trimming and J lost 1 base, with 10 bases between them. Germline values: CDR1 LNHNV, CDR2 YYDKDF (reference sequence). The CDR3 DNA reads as TGTGCCACCACCGCGAGTTGGAACACTGAAGCTTTCTTT. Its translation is CATTASWNTEAFF.

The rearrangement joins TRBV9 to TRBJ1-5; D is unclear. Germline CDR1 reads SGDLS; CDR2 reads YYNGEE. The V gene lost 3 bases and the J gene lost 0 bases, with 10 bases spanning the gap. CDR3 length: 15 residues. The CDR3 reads CASSENSDSNQPQHF. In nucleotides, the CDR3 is TGTGCCAGCAGCGAGAACAGTGATAGCAATCAGCCCCAGCATTTT.

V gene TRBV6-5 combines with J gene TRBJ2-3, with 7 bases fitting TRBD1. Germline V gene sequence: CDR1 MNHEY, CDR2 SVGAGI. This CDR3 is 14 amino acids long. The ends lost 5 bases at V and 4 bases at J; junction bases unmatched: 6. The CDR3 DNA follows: TGTGCCAGCAGTACAGGGGAAGGAGCAGATACGCAGTATTTT. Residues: CASSTGEGADTQYF.

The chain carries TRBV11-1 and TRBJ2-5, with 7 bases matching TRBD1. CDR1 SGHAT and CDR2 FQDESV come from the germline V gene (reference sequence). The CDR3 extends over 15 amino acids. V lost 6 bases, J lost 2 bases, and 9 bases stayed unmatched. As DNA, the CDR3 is TGTGCCAGCAGGTTAAGGGGGACAGATCAAGAGACCCAGTACTTC. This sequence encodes CASRLRGTDQETQYF.

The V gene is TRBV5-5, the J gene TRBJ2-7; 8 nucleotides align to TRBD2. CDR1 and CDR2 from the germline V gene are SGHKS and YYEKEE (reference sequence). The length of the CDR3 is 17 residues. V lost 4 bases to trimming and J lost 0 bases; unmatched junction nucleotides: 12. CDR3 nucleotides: TGTGCCAGCAGCCCGACGGGGGGGACCGGGAGCTCCTACGAGCAGTACTTC. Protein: CASSPTGGTGSSYEQYF.

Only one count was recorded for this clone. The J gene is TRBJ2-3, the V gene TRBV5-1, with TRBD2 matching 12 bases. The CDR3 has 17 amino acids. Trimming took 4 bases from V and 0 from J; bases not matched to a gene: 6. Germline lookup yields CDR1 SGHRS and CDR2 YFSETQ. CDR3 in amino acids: CASSGRLAGASTDTQYF. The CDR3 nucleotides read TGCGCCAGCAGCGGGAGACTAGCGGGGGCCAGCACAGATACGCAGTATTTT.

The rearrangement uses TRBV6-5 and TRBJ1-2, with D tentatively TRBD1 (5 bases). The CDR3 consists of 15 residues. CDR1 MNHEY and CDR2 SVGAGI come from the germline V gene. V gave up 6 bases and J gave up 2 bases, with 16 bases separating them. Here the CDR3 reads CASSVTVSQNYGYTF. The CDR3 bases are TGTGCCAGCAGCGTGACAGTGTCTCAAAACTATGGCTACACCTTC.

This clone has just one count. CDR3 loop: CASSEDLRAGRDEQFF. The CDR3 coding sequence is TGTGCCAGCAGTGAAGATTTGAGGGCAGGCCGGGATGAGCAGTTCTTC. This chain joins TRBV6-1 and TRBJ2-1; a possible D gene is TRBD2 (5 bases). Deletions cut 1 base from V and 8 bases from J, with 18 bases between. The CDR3 totals 16 residues. Germline V gives CDR1 MNHNS, CDR2 SASEGT.

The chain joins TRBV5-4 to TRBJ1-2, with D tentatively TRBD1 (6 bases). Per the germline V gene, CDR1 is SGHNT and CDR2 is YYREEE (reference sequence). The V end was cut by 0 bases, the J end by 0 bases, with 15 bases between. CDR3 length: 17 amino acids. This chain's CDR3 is CASSLETGITSNYGYTF. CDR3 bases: TGTGCCAGCAGCTTGGAAACAGGGATTACTTCTAACTATGGCTACACCTTC.

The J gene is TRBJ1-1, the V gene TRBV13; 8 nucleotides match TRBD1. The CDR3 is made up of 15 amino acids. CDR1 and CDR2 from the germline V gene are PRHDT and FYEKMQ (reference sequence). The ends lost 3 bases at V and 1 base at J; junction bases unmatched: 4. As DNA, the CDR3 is TGTGCCAGCAGCTTTAACAGGGGGTCGAACACTGAAGCTTTCTTT. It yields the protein CASSFNRGSNTEAFF.

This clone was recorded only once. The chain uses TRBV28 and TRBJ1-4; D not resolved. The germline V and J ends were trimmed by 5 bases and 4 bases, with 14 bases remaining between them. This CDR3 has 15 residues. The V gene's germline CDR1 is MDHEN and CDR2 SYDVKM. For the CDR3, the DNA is TGTGCCAGCAGTGAAGTACAGAACCTTAATGAAAAACTGTTTTTT. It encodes CASSEVQNLNEKLFF.

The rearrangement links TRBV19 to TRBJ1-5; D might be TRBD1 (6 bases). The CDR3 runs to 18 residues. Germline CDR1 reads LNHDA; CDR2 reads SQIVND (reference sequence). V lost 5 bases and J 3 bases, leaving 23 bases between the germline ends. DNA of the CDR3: TGTGCCAGTAGTTACGGGGGGAATGGACAGAATACCAATCAGCCCCAGCATTTT. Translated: CASSYGGNGQNTNQPQHF.

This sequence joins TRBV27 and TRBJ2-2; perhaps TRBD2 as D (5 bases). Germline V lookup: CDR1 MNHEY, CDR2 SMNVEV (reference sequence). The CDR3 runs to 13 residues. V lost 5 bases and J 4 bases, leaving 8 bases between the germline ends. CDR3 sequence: CASSLAGTGELFF. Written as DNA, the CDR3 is TGTGCCAGCAGTCTAGCTGGCACCGGGGAGCTGTTTTTT.

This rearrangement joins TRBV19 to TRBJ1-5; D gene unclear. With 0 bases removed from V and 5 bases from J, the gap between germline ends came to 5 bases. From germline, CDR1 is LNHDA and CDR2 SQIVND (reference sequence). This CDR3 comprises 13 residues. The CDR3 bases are TGTGCCAGTAGTATAGATTTCGATCAGCCCCAGCATTTT. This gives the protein CASSIDFDQPQHF.

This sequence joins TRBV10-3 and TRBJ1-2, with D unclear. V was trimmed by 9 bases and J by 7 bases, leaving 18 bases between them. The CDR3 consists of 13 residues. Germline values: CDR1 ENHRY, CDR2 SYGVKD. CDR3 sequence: CAILEEGAVGYTF. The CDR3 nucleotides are TGTGCCATTCTTGAGGAGGGAGCGGTTGGCTACACCTTC.

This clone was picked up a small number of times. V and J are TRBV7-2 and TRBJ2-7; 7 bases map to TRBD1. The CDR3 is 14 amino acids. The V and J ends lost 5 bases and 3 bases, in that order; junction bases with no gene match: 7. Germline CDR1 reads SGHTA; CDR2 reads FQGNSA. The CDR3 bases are TGTGCCAGCAGCCAGGGCTCAGGGGGCTACGAGCAGTACTTC. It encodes CASSQGSGGYEQYF.

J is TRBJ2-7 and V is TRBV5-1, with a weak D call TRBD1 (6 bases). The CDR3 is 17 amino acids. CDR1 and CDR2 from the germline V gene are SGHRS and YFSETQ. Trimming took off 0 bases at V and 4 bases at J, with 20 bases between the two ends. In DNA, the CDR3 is TGCGCCAGCAGCTTGGTTCGGTCCAGGGGTCTCCCGTACGAGCAGTACTTC. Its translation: CASSLVRSRGLPYEQYF. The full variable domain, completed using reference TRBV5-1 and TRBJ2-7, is KAGVTQTPRYLIKTRGQQVTLSCSPISGHRSVSWYQQTPGQGLQFLFEYFSETQRNKGNFPGRFSGRQFSNSRSEMNVSTLELGDSALYLCASSLVRSRGLPYEQYFGPGTRLTVT.

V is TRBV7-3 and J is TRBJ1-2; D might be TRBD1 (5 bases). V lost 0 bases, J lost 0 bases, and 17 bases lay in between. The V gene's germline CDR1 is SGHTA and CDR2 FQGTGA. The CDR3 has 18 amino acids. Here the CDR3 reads CASSLTVAQEPSNYGYTF. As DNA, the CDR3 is TGTGCCAGCAGCTTAACGGTAGCACAGGAACCTTCTAACTATGGCTACACCTTC. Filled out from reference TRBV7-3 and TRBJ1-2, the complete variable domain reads GAGVSQTPSNKVTEKGKYVELRCDPISGHTALYWYRQSLGQGPEFLIYFQGTGAADDSGLPNDRFFAVRPEGSVSTLKIQRTERGDSAVYLCASSLTVAQEPSNYGYTFGSGTRLTVV.

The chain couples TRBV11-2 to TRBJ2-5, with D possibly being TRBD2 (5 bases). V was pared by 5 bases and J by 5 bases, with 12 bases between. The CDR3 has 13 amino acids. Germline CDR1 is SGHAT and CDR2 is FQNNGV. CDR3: CASSLRTGETQYF. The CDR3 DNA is TGTGCCAGCAGCCTCCGGACTGGGGAGACCCAGTACTTC.

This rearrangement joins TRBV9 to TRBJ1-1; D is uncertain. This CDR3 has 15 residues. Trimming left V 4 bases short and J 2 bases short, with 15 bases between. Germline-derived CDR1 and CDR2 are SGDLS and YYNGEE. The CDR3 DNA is TGTGCCAGCAGCACCGGGTTCTTAACCAACACTGAAGCTTTCTTT. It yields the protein CASSTGFLTNTEAFF.

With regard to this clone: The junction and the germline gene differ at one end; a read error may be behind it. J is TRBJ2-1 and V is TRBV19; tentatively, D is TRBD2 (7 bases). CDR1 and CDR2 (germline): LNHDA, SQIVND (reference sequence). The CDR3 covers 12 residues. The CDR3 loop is CASRTTGGRQLF. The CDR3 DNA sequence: TGTGCCAGTAGAACTACGGGGGGCCGCCAACTCTTC.

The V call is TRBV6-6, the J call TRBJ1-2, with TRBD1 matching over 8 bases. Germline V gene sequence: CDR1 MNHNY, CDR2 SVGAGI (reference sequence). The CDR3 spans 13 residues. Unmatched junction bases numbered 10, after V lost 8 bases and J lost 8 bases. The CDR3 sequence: CASGPQGAGGYTF. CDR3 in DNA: TGTGCCAGCGGACCCCAGGGGGCCGGAGGCTACACCTTC.